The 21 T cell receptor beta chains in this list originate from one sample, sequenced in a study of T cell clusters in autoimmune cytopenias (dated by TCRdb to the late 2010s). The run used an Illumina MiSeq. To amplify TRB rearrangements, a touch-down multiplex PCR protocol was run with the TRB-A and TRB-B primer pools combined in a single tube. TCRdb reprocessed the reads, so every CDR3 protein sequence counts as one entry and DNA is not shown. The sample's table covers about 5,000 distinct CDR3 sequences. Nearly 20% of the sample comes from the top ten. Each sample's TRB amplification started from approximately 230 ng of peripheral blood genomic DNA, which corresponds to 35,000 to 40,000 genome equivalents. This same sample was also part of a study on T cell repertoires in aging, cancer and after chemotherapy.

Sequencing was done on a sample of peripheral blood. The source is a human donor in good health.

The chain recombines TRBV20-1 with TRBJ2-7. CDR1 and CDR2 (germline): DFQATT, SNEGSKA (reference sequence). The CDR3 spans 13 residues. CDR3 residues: CSARSGLSYEQYF.

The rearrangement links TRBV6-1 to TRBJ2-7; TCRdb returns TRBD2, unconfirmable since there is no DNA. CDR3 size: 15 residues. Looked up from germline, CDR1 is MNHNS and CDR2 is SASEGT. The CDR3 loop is CASSEASSGIFEQYF.

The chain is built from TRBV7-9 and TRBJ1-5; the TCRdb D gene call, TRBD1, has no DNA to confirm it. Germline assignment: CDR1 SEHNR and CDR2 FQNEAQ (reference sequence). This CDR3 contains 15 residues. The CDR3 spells CVRSFLPRGGQPQHF.

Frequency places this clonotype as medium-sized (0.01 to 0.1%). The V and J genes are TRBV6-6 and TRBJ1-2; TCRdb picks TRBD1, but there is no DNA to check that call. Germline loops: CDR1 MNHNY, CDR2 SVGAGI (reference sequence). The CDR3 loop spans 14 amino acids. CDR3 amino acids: CASSSPGVGYGYTF.

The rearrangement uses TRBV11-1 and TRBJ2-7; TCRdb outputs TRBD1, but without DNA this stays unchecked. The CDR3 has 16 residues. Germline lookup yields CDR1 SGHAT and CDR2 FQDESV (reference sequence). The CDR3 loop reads CASSHPARGQGDEQYF.

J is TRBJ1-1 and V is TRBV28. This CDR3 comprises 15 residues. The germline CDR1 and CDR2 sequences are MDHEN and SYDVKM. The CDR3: CASSLGSTVFTEAFF. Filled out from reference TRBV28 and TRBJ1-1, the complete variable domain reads DVKVTQSSRYLVKRTGEKVFLECVQDMDHENMFWYRQDPGLGLRLIYFSYDVKMKEKGDIPEGYSVSREKKERFSLILESASTNQTSMYLCASSLGSTVFTEAFFGQGTRLTVV.

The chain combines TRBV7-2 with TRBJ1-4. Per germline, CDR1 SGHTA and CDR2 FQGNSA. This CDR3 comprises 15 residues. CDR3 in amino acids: CASSLASACHEKLFF.

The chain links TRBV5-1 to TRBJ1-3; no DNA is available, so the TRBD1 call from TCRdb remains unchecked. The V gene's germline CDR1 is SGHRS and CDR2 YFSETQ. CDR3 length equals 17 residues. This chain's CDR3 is CASSLSPTGTAGNTIYF.

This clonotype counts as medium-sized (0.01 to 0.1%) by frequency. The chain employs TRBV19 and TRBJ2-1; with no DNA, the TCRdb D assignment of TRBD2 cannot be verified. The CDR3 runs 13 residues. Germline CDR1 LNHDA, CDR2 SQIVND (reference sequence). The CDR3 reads CASSAGLDNEQFF. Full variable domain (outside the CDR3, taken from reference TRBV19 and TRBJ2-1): DGGITQSPKYLFRKEGQNVTLSCEQNLNHDAMYWYRQDPGQGLRLIYYSQIVNDFQKGDIAEGYSVSREKKESFPLTVTSAQKNPTAFYLCASSAGLDNEQFFGPGTRLTVL.

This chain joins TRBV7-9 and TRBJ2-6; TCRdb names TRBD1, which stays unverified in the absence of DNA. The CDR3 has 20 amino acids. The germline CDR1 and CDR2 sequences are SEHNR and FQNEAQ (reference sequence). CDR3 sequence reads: CASSTRDRVFRRAGANVLTF.

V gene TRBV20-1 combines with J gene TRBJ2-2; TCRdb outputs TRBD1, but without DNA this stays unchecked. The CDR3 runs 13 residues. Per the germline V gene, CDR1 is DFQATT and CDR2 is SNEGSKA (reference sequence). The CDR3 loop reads CSANPRQGGELFF.

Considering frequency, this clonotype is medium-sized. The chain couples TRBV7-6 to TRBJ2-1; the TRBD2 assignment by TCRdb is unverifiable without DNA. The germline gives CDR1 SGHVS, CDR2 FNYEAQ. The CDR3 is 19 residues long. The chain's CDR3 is CASSLAEGWGLAVGNEQFF.

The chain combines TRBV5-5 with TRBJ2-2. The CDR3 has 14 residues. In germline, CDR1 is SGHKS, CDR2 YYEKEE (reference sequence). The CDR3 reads CASSLLGFAGELFF.

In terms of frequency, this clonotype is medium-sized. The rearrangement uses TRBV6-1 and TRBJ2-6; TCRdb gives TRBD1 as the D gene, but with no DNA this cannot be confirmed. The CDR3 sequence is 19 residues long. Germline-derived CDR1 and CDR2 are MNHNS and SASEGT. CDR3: CASSENLGQVRAGANVLTF.

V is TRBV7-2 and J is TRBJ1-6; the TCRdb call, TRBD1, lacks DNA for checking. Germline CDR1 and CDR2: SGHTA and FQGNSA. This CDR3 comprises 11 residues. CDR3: CASSPGQGIHF.

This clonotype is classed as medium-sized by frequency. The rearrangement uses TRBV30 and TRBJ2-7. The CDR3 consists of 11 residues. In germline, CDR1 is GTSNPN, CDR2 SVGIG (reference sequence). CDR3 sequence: CAWRSSDEQYF.

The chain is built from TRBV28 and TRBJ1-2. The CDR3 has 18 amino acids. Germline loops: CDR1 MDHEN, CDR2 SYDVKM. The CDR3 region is CASSSPQPLDRWGRGYTF.

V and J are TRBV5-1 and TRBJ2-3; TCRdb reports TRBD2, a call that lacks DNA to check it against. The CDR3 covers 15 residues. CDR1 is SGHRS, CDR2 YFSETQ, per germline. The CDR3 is CASSLNGGSTDTQYF.

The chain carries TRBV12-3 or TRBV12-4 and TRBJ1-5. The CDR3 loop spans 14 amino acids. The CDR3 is CASSRAYSNQPQHF.

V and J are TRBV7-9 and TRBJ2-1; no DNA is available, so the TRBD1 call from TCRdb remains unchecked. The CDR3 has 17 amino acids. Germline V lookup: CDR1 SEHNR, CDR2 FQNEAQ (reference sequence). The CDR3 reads CASSSPVGDKGFHEQFF.

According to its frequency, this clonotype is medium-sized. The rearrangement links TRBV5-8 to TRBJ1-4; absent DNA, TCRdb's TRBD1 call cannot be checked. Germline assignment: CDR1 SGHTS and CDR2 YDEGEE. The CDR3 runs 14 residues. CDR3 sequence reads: CASSSTGGREKLFF.